The entry below gives a single T cell receptor beta chain sequence along with its context. The antigen is not known. This entry belongs to a study of radiation and T cells in renal cell carcinoma. Points from the study as a whole: Pretreatment tumor biopsies were lacking, so baseline clonotypes are unknown.

The assay was immunoSEQ multiplex PCR, and TCRdb's table has in-frame clones only and misses some. Among more than 75,000 clones listed, approximately 86% were seen once. Time point noted: blood 2 weeks post-SBRT. Treatment defined: 15 Gy SBRT to primary tumor, nephrectomy 4 weeks later. Serial blood draws occurred at baseline and 2 and 4 weeks post-SBRT. The patient's renal cell carcinoma had clear cell pathology. This CDR3 has 15 amino acids. The V end was cut by 3 bases, the J end by 4 bases, with 13 bases between. Germline assignment: CDR1 SGDLS and CDR2 YYNGEE. This TCR derives from a woman aged 45-60 years with renal cell carcinoma. The J gene is TRBJ2-2, the V gene TRBV9, with a possible D match to TRBD2 (6 bases). The material was blood, obtained from a patient whose treatment included radiotherapy and nephrectomy. CDR3 residues: CASSASESATGELFF. CDR3 nucleotides: TGTGCCAGCAGCGCTAGCGAGTCGGCCACCGGGGAGCTGTTTTTT.